This T cell receptor (beta chain) appears in the sequencing data of a study of CD8+ T cells in alopecia areata. On this clone itself: Its specificity is not known.

Reverse transcription of extracted RNA yielded cDNA, which provided the sequencing template. Data came from immunoSEQ multiplex PCR; TCRdb stores just in-frame clones and leaves some out. The profile shows around 100,000 clones, 45% to 60% of them singletons. Germline V lookup: CDR1 LNHDA, CDR2 SQIVND (reference sequence). CDR3 size: 15 residues. The V and J ends lost 10 bases and 3 bases, in that order; junction bases with no gene match: 8. Study-wide results and caveats: Relative to mice, TCR sharing across patients was less clear, a difference possibly HLA-related. Scalp sequencing also captures normal skin's resident alphabeta T cells. It was lesional scalp, especially alopecia totalis/universalis, that showed higher clonality than normal scalp.

PBMCs yielded sorted CD4+ and CD8+ T cells. V and J are TRBV19 and TRBJ2-7, with 14 nucleotides matching TRBD2. The sequencing sample was made of CD4+ T cells sorted from blood. The receptor comes from a human donor in good health. In nucleotides, the CDR3 is TGTGCCACCTCGGGACTAGCGGGGGCCGGCTACGAGCAGTACTTC. Translating gives CATSGLAGAGYEQYF. Full variable domain (rest looked up from reference TRBV19 and TRBJ2-7): DGGITQSPKYLFRKEGQNVTLSCEQNLNHDAMYWYRQDPGQGLRLIYYSQIVNDFQKGDIAEGYSVSREKKESFPLTVTSAQKNPTAFYLCATSGLAGAGYEQYFGPGTRLTVT.